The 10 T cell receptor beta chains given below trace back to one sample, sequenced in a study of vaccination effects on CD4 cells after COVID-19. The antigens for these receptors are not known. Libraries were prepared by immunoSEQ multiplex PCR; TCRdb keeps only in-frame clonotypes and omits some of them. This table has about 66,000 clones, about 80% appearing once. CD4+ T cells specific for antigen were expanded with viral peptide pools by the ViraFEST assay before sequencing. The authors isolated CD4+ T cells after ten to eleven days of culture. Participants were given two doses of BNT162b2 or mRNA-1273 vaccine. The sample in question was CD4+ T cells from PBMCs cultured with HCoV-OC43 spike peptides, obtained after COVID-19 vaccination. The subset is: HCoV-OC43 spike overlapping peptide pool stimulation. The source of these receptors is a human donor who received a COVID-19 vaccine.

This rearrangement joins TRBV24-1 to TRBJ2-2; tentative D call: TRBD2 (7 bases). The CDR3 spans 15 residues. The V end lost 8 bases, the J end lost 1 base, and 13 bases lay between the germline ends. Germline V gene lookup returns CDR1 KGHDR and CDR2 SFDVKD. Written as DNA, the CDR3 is TGTGCCACCAATAAGGGAGGGGGGAACACCGGGGAGCTGTTTTTT. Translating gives CATNKGGGNTGELFF.

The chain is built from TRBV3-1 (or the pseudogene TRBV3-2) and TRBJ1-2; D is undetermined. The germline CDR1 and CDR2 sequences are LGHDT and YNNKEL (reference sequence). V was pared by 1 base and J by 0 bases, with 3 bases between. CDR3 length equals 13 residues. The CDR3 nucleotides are TGTGCCAGCAGCCAAGTTCCTAACTATGGCTACACCTTC. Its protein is CASSQVPNYGYTF.

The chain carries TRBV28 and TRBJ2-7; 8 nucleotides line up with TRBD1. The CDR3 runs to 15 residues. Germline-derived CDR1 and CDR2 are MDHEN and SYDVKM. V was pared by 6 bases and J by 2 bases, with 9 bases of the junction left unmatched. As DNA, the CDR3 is TGTGCCAGCAGACCGGGACAGGTCACCGCCTACGAGCAGTACGTC. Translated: CASRPGQVTAYEQYV.

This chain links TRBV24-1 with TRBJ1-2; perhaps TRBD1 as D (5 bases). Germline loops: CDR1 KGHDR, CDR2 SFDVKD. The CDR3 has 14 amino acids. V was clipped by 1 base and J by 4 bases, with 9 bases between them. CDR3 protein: CATSDFQGSYGYTF. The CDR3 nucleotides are TGTGCCACCAGTGATTTCCAGGGCAGCTATGGCTACACCTTC.

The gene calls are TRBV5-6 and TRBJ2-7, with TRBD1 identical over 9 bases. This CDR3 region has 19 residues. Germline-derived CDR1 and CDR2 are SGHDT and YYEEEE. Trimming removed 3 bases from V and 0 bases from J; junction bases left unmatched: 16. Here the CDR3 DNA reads TGTGCCAGCAGCTCCGACCTCCGGGACAGGGATAGGAGCTCCTACGAGCAGTACGTC. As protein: CASSSDLRDRDRSSYEQYV.

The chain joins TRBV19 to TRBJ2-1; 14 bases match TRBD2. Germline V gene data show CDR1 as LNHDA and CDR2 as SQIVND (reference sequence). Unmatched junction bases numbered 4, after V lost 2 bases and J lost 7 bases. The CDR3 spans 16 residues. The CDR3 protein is CASSIRTSGGQNEQFF. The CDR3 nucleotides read TGTGCCAGTAGTATAAGGACTAGCGGGGGGCAAAATGAGCAGTTCTTC.

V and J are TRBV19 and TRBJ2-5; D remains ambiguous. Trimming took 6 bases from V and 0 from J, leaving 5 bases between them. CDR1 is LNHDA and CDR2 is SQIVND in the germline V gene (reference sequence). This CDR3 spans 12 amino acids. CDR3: CASSRYQETQYF. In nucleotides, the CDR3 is TGTGCCAGTAGCCGGTACCAAGAGACCCAGTACTTC. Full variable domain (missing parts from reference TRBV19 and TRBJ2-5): DGGITQSPKYLFRKEGQNVTLSCEQNLNHDAMYWYRQDPGQGLRLIYYSQIVNDFQKGDIAEGYSVSREKKESFPLTVTSAQKNPTAFYLCASSRYQETQYFGPGTRLLVL.

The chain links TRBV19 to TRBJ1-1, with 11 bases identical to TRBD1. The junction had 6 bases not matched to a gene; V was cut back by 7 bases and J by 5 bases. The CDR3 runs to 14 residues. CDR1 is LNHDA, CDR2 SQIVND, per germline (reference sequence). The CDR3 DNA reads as TGTGCCAGTATCGGGACAGGGGGTTGGACTGAAGCTTTCTTT. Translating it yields CASIGTGGWTEAFF.

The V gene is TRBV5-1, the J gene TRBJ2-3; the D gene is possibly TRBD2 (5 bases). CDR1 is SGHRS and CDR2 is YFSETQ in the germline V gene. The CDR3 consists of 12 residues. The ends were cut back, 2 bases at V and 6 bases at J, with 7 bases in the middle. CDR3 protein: CASSFPGDTQYF. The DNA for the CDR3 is TGCGCCAGCAGCTTCCCGGGGGATACGCAGTATTTT.

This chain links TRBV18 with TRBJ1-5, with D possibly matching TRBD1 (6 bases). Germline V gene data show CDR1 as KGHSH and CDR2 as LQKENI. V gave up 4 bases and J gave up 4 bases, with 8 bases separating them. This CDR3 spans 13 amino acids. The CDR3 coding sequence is TGTGCCAGCTCACTACAGGGTAATCAGCCCCAGCATTTT. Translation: CASSLQGNQPQHF. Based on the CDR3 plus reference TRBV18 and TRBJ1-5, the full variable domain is NAGVMQNPRHLVRRRGQEARLRCSPMKGHSHVYWYRQLPEEGLKFMVYLQKENIIDESGMPKERFSAEFPKEGPSILRIQQVVRGDSAAYFCASSLQGNQPQHFGDGTRLSIL.